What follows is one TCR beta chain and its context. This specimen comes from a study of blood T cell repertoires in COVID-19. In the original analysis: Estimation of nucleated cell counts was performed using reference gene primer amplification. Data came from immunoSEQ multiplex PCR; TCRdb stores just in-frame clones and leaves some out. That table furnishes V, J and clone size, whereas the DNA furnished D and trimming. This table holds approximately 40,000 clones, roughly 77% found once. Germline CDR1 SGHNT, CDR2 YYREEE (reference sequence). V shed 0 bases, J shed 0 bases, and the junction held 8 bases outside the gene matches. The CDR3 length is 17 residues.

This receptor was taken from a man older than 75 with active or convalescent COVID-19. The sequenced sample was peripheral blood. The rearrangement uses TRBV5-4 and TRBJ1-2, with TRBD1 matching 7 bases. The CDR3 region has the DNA TGTGCCAGCAGCTTGGCGGCAGGGGGGCTTACTAACTATGGCTACACCTTC. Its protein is CASSLAAGGLTNYGYTF.